The present entry profiles one TCR beta chain with its context. Its antigen is currently unknown. This entry comes from a study of shared clonotypes between healthy human individuals. Study-level results: There were few donors, and this limited the genetic and exposure-history diversity represented.

Every immunoSEQ plate was one replicate of a subset's evenly spread DNA. Produced via immunoSEQ multiplex PCR; TCRdb's table is partial and in-frame only. Here the sample spans 2 million to 3 million clones, approximately 94% being singletons. Subsets obtained from CD4+ cells comprised CD45RA+ naive and CD45RA-negative memory cells. After removal of 7 bases from V and 5 bases from J, the junction contained 13 bases not matched to a gene. Germline CDR1 MDHEN, CDR2 SYDVKM. The CDR3 has 17 residues. Sequencing was carried out using naive CD4+ T cells from PBMCs. As to subset: CD45RA+ positively selected. J is TRBJ2-1 and V is TRBV28; 11 positions match TRBD2. This TCR came from a man aged 18 to 29 in good health. Some clones in this sample may be carry-over from other donors' samples. CDR3 coding DNA: TGTGCCAGCACCCCTAATATAAAACTAGCGGGGGACAATGAGCAGTTCTTC. It specifies CASTPNIKLAGDNEQFF.